This T cell receptor beta chain was observed in a study of T cells in localized non-small cell lung cancer. Whole-study results and caveats: Heterogeneity remains possible because sequencing was limited to only one tumor region. Adjacent lung tissue had a median around 50 of the top 100 clones found in the tumor. Adjacent uninvolved lung tissue had the highest T cell clonality, exceeding tumor.

This table comes from immunoSEQ multiplex PCR, and its TCRdb copy is limited to in-frame clones, with some not included. The sample lists approximately 150,000 clones; about 90% were seen once. A note on this clone: Its antigen is unidentified.

This CDR3 is built from 15 residues. V was clipped by 2 bases and J by 8 bases; unmatched bases: 6. The germline V gene has CDR1 SGHNT and CDR2 YYREEE (reference sequence). Sample: peripheral blood, taken before any cancer treatment. The chain employs TRBV5-4 and TRBJ2-2; 10 nucleotides align to TRBD2. The source is a female donor at least 60 years old with stage I lung adenocarcinoma. CDR3 coding DNA: TGTGCCAGCAGCTTCAGCGGGAGGGCCGCAGGGGAGCTGTTTTTT. Amino acids: CASSFSGRAAGELFF.